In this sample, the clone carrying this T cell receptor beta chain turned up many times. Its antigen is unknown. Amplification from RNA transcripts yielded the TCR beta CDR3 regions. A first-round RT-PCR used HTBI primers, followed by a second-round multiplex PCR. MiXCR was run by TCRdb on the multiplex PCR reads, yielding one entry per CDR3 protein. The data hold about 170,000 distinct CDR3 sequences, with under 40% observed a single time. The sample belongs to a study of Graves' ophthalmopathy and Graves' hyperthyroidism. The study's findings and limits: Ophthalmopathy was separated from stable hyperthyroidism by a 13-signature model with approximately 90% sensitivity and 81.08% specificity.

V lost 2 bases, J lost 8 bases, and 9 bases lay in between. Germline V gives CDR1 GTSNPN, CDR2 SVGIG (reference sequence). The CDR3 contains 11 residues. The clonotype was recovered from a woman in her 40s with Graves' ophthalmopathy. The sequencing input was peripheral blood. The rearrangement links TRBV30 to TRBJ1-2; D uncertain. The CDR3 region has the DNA TGTGCCTGGAGTACGTCGCCCGGCTACACCTTC. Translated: CAWSTSPGYTF.